This T cell receptor beta chain was found in a study of blood T cell repertoires in COVID-19 (dated by TCRdb to about 2020). Regarding the complete study: Samples covering the acute and convalescent phases of COVID-19 were provided by collaborators in the United States, Italy and Spain. The material from the prospective study consisted of cDNA or gDNA derived from T cells, B-cell-depleted T cells, or PBMCs. Deeply sampled blood TCRbeta repertoires from subjects exposed to, actively infected with, or recovered from COVID-19 were included in the dataset. A freely available public database, intended as a resource for researchers studying the immune response to SARS-CoV-2, is where the repertoires were released. The samples were drawn from the first 160 participants of the ongoing ImmuneRACE study and from 1,254 subjects provided by 6 global collaborators. The sample metadata nearly always contained a de-identified subject ID, COVID-19 status, age in years and sex. Where available, HLA class I and class II types were obtained from metadata supplied by the sample provider rather than from assay-based typing.

Enrolling through a virtual design, the prospective study's participants ranged in age from roughly 18 to 95 years and lived across roughly 23 United States geographic areas. Cohort assignment in the prospective study relied on participant-reported clinical history from a screening survey and a study questionnaire. Recovered participants in ImmuneRACE Cohort 3 were defined by two consecutive negative NP/OP PCR tests, clearance by a healthcare professional, or resolution of symptoms. In the prospective study, mobile phlebotomists collected whole blood, serum and a nasopharyngeal or oropharyngeal swab from each participant. Over a roughly two-month period, participants in the prospective study had the option of providing additional blood draws and questionnaires. Before DNA extraction, blood samples from the prospective study were shipped at room temperature or frozen. V is reduced by 2 bases and J by 7 bases, leaving a spacing of 12 bases between them. In the germline V gene, CDR1 corresponds to MNHEY and CDR2 to SVGEGT. The CDR3 starts with the cysteine, ends with the phenylalanine, and has 14 residues. Only CDR3 DNA is held: 42 bases, read in frame from base 1.

Turning to this clone: No antigen is known for it. Base-call qualities are not available, and no considerably larger clone is one nucleotide away.

The immunoSEQ Assay, a bias-controlled multiplex PCR, was used to amplify TCRbeta CDR3 regions from genomic DNA. Concerning the study's data processing: Nucleated cell counts per sample were estimated from amplification of reference gene primers within the assay. Sequence reads were collapsed and filtered to measure the absolute abundance of every unique TCRbeta CDR3 rearrangement. For each sample, productive Simpson clonality was calculated as the square root of Simpson's diversity index across productive rearrangements. The source is immuneACCESS, and TCRdb retained only in-frame sequences with V and J called. Part of the clones is not carried over; for the studies checked, unresolved V genes explain less than half of this, and the remainder is unexplained. D and trimming were read from the DNA, whereas the V and J calls and clone size are those reported in that table. The sample table lists around 250,000 clones, approximately 82% of them with a count of one. Approximately 16% of the sample is held by the ten biggest clonotypes.

General findings and caveats noted by the study authors: The amount of clinical and demographic metadata varied by source and participant and was provided uncurated.

Sequenced input: PBMCs or T cells enriched from blood (not recorded which). The clonotype originates from a man in his forties or fifties who had recovered from COVID-19. The rearrangement combines TRBV6-2 or TRBV6-3 with TRBJ1-5, and the D gene may be TRBD1, 6 bases matching. The CDR3 protein is CASSYGGGEQPQHF. The DNA sequence is as follows: TGTGCCAGCAGTTACGGTGGGGGCGAACAGCCCCAGCATTTT.